These 6 T cell receptor beta chains were all obtained from the same sample, sequenced in a study of OX40 agonist ivuxolimab in advanced cancers. This table comes from immunoSEQ multiplex PCR, and its TCRdb copy is limited to in-frame clones, with some not included. This sample yields about 51,000 clones, of which around 77% are seen a single time; 2% to 2.5% belongs to the top ten. The starting material was CD4+ or CD8+ T cells sorted from blood, obtained in a trial of the OX40 agonist ivuxolimab. These receptors originate from an adult with an advanced solid tumor such as melanoma, head and neck, liver or kidney cancer.

The chain combines TRBV18 with TRBJ2-1, with TRBD1 as a possible D gene (6 bases). The CDR3 consists of 12 residues. The V end was cut by 4 bases, the J end by 7 bases, with 8 bases between. Germline CDR1 reads KGHSH; CDR2 reads LQKENI. The CDR3 nucleotides are TGTGCCAGCTCACACGGGACAAATGAGCAGTTCTTC. Protein sequence: CASSHGTNEQFF.

The V and J genes are TRBV28 and TRBJ2-7; TRBD1 or TRBD2 may be the D gene (5 bases each). CDR3 size: 13 residues. With 1 base removed from V and 13 bases from J, the gap between germline ends came to 17 bases. Germline CDR1 is MDHEN and CDR2 is SYDVKM. The CDR3 sequence: CASSLFRGLKFYF. The CDR3 DNA sequence: TGTGCCAGCAGTTTATTCCGGGGCCTAAAGTTTTACTTC. The variable domain in full, completed from reference TRBV28 and TRBJ2-7, reads DVKVTQSSRYLVKRTGEKVFLECVQDMDHENMFWYRQDPGLGLRLIYFSYDVKMKEKGDIPEGYSVSREKKERFSLILESASTNQTSMYLCASSLFRGLKFYFGPGTRLTVT.

This sequence joins TRBV11-2 and TRBJ2-6, with a possible D match to TRBD2 (6 bases). This CDR3 comprises 17 residues. V dropped 2 bases and J dropped 2 bases, with 13 bases sitting between them. Germline V gives CDR1 SGHAT, CDR2 FQNNGV. The DNA of the CDR3 is TGTGCCAGCAGCTTACGGGACTCCCCCCCTGGGGCCAACGTCCTGACTTTC. This codes for CASSLRDSPPGANVLTF.

The genes are TRBV5-5 and TRBJ1-3, with a possible D match to TRBD1 (6 bases). The CDR3 consists of 16 residues. Germline assignment: CDR1 SGHKS and CDR2 YYEKEE (reference sequence). With 6 bases removed from V and 4 bases from J, the gap between germline ends came to 20 bases. The CDR3 DNA is TGTGCCAGCACCATCGGGACAACTACCGGAGGAAACACCATATATTTT. As protein: CASTIGTTTGGNTIYF.

The CDR3 DNA is TGTGCCAGCAGCTCAATAGCGGGAGTCCGTCTGGGCGAGCAGTACTTC. Translation: CASSSIAGVRLGEQYF. This sequence joins TRBV11-2 and TRBJ2-7; 9 nucleotides match TRBD2. Unmatched junction bases numbered 13, after V lost 4 bases and J lost 6 bases. The CDR3 covers 16 residues. Germline V CDR1 and CDR2: SGHAT, FQNNGV.

The gene calls are TRBV6-1 and TRBJ1-3; D call uncertain. This CDR3 has 14 residues. Trimming stripped 7 bases from V and 4 bases from J, with 14 bases between. Germline V CDR1 and CDR2: MNHNS, SASEGT. The CDR3 loop is CASNQGRGGNTIYF. The CDR3 DNA reads as TGTGCCAGCAATCAAGGACGGGGAGGAAACACCATATATTTT.